This T cell receptor beta chain was documented in a study of shared clonotypes between healthy human individuals. Study-wide results and caveats: Rarefaction curves obtained for sorted subsets showed sequencing incomplete despite large depth.

In the sorted-subset replicate PCRs, about 200 ng DNA, tens of thousands of T cell genomes, was used. Sequencing was performed with immunoSEQ multiplex PCR; in TCRdb, only in-frame clones are kept and a portion is missing. The sample lists fewer than 2.5 million clones, roughly 93% occurring once. Only one count was recorded for this clone. The antigen remains unidentified. This clonotype was obtained from a man in his late teens or twenties in good health. Some clones in this sample may be carry-over from other donors' samples. Sequenced: naive CD4+ T cells from PBMCs. Described subset: CD45RA+ positively selected.

In DNA form, the CDR3 reads TGCGCCAGCAGCTTGTTCCGGATTATGTTCGGGAAAGCTTTCTTT. This gives the protein CASSLFRIMFGKAFF. The chain combines TRBV5-1 with TRBJ1-1; D not resolved. Germline assignment: CDR1 SGHRS and CDR2 YFSETQ. V dropped 1 base and J dropped 9 bases, with 19 bases sitting between them. The CDR3 sequence is 15 residues long.